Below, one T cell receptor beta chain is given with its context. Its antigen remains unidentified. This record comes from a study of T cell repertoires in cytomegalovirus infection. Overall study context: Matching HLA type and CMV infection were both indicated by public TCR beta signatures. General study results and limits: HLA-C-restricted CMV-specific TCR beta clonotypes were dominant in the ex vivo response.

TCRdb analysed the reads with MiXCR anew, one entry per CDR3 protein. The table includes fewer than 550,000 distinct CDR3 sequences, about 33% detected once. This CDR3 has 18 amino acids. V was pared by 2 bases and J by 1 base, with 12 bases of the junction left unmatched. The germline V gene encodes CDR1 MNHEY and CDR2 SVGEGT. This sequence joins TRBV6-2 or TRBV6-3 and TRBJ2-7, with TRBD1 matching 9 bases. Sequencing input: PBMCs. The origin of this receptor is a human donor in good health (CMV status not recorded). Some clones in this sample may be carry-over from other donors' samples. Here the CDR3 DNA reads TGTGCCAGCAGTTACGCTTACTGGGACAGGGCGACGTCCTACGAGCAGTACTTC. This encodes CASSYAYWDRATSYEQYF.